Listed below are T cell receptor beta chains from one sample, sequenced in a study of technical replicates of blood from a handful of donors. Sequencing used immunoSEQ multiplex PCR; TCRdb keeps in-frame clones, though not all of them. The sample yields 13,000 to 15,000 clones, about four fifths seen once. The sample was PBMCs. The receptors come from a human donor in good health. CDR3s include the opening cysteine and the closing phenylalanine or tryptophan. A D gene is named only where the DNA matches it firmly. Some rows have no size entry. The others give once, few or many, or a class for an expanded clone.

>.|TRBJ2-2|TRBV6-5|.
CARAPSGLSTGELFF
TGTGCCAGAGCCCCGAGCGGGCTATCCACCGGGGAGCTGTTTTTT
>TRBD1|TRBJ2-5|TRBV18|.
CASSAGTGSLETQYF
TGTGCCAGCTCAGCCGGGACAGGGTCCTTAGAGACCCAGTACTTC
>TRBD1|TRBJ2-5|TRBV19|.
CASADRGRETQYF
TGTGCCAGTGCCGACAGGGGGCGCGAGACCCAGTACTTC
>.|TRBJ2-7|TRBV27|.
CASSSRDWRGGEQYF
TGTGCCAGCAGTTCCCGAGACTGGAGGGGGGGAGAGCAGTACTTC
>.|TRBJ2-1|TRBV19|.
CASSMSSANNEQFF
TGTGCCAGTAGTATGTCTAGCGCAAACAATGAGCAGTTCTTC
>TRBD1|TRBJ2-2|TRBV6-1|.
CASSGNSDRGLDGELFF
TGTGCCAGCAGTGGAAACTCGGACAGGGGGCTTGACGGGGAGCTGTTTTTT
>TRBD1|TRBJ1-1|TRBV6-1|.
CASSDRTGGNTEAFF
TGTGCCAGCAGTGATCGGACAGGTGGGAACACTGAAGCTTTCTTT
>TRBD2|TRBJ2-2|TRBV11-1|.
CASSSGTSGSGTGELFF
TGTGCCAGCAGCTCCGGGACTAGCGGGAGCGGCACCGGGGAGCTGTTTTTT
>.|TRBJ2-7|TRBV5-1|.
CASSSGGYEQYF
TGCGCCAGCAGCTCCGGCGGGTACGAGCAGTACTTC
>TRBD2|TRBJ2-1|TRBV2|.
CASTPTSGSYNEQFF
TGTGCCAGCACTCCTACTAGCGGCTCCTACAATGAGCAGTTCTTC
>.|TRBJ2-7|TRBV19|.
CASGVGLHRSYEQYF
TGTGCCAGTGGCGTCGGACTACACCGCTCCTACGAGCAGTACTTC
>TRBD1|TRBJ2-7|TRBV6-5|once
CASSNDRVRYEQYF
TGTGCCAGCAGTAACGACAGGGTTCGTTACGAGCAGTACTTC
>TRBD2|TRBJ2-3|TRBV9|.
CASSVGLAGLTDTQYF
TGTGCCAGCAGCGTAGGGCTAGCGGGACTCACAGATACGCAGTATTTT
>.|TRBJ2-7|TRBV9|.
CASSGPGLGAYEQYF
TGTGCCAGCAGCGGACCGGGACTGGGAGCCTACGAGCAGTACTTC
>.|TRBJ2-2|TRBV5-1|.
CASTLRQANTGELFF
TGCGCCAGCACCCTCCGACAAGCGAACACCGGGGAGCTGTTTTTT
>TRBD2|TRBJ2-1|TRBV11-2|once
CASSYEAGGHIEQFF
TGTGCCAGCAGCTACGAAGCGGGAGGGCACATTGAGCAGTTCTTC
>.|TRBJ2-3|TRBV9|.
CASSPVRTDTQYF
TGTGCCAGCAGCCCAGTTCGCACAGATACGCAGTATTTT
>.|TRBJ2-3|TRBV27|.
CASSLSSFGAEALRRQYF
TGTGCCAGCAGTTTATCGTCCTTTGGAGCGGAGGCCTTAAGGAGGCAGTATTTT
>.|TRBJ1-2|TRBV2|.
CASSEAEGVGYTF
TGTGCCAGCAGTGAAGCGGAAGGGGTAGGCTACACCTTC
>TRBD2|TRBJ2-1|TRBV5-4|.
CASSNQGLAGYNEQFF
TGTGCCAGCAGCAACCAGGGACTAGCGGGATACAATGAGCAGTTCTTC
>.|TRBJ2-7|TRBV21-1|once
CASSKVNRPRPYEQYF
TGTGCCAGCAGCAAAGTTAACAGACCACGGCCCTACGAGCAGTACTTC
>.|TRBJ1-1|TRBV7-9|.
CASSLAENTEAFF
TGTGCCAGCAGCCTCGCAGAGAACACTGAAGCTTTCTTT
>.|TRBJ2-5|TRBV6-5|.
CASSYRPAPRETQYF
TGTGCCAGCAGTTACCGGCCAGCGCCGCGAGAGACCCAGTACTTC
>TRBD2|TRBJ2-3|TRBV30|once
CAWSELAGGNTDTQYF
TGTGCCTGGAGTGAACTAGCGGGAGGGAACACAGATACGCAGTATTTT
>.|TRBJ1-4|TRBV7-9|.
CASSYNRDLNEKLFF
TGTGCCAGCAGCTATAACAGGGATCTTAATGAAAAACTGTTTTTT
>TRBD2|TRBJ2-1|TRBV14|.
CASSYGTSRPNEQFF
TGTGCCAGCAGTTACGGGACTAGCCGGCCTAATGAGCAGTTCTTC
>.|TRBJ1-2|TRBV9|.
CASSETTGDGYTF
TGTGCCAGCAGCGAGACGACAGGTGATGGCTACACCTTC
>.|TRBJ2-1|TRBV21-1|.
CAMYLAGGLYNEQFF
TGTGCCATGTATTTAGCGGGAGGGCTTTACAATGAGCAGTTCTTC
>TRBD2|TRBJ2-7|TRBV28|.
CASSPSGTSGDEQYF
TGTGCCAGCAGTCCATCTGGGACTAGCGGGGACGAGCAGTACTTC
>TRBD1|TRBJ2-7|TRBV11-2|.
CASSPSGGQGGSEQYF
TGTGCCAGCAGTCCCAGCGGCGGACAGGGAGGAAGCGAGCAGTACTTC
>TRBD1|TRBJ2-7|TRBV19|few
CASARTGPTYEQYF
TGTGCCAGTGCCCGGACAGGGCCGACCTACGAGCAGTACTTC
>.|TRBJ1-1|TRBV15|.
CATSRDRVRVEAFF
TGTGCCACCAGCAGAGATCGGGTGAGGGTAGAAGCTTTCTTT
>TRBD2|TRBJ2-1|TRBV6-7|.
CASSYTPQLAGVIYEQFF
TGTGCCAGCAGTTACACACCGCAGCTAGCGGGAGTCATCTATGAGCAGTTCTTC
>TRBD1|TRBJ1-2|TRBV19|.
CASSQGVRYGYTF
TGTGCCAGTTCACAGGGGGTTCGGTATGGCTACACCTTC
>.|TRBJ2-2|TRBV5-4|few
CASSLAGGQAGELFF
TGTGCCAGCAGCTTGGCCGGGGGGCAGGCCGGGGAGCTGTTTTTT
>TRBD1|TRBJ2-3|TRBV27|.
CASSLVLTGPTDTQYF
TGTGCCAGCAGTTTAGTTCTGACAGGGCCTACAGATACGCAGTATTTT
>TRBD2|TRBJ2-3|TRBV11-3|.
CASSKGLAGVGNTQYF
TGTGCCAGCAGCAAAGGACTAGCGGGAGTTGGAAATACGCAGTATTTT
>.|TRBJ2-1|TRBV27|.
CASSLVARGEQFF
TGTGCCAGCAGTTTAGTCGCTCGCGGTGAGCAGTTCTTC
>TRBD2|TRBJ2-5|TRBV19|.
CASSMGLAGYETQYF
TGTGCCAGTAGTATGGGACTAGCGGGATATGAGACCCAGTACTTC
>TRBD2|TRBJ2-7|TRBV6-5|.
CASSSSGRGYEQYF
TGTGCCAGCAGTTCTAGCGGGAGAGGCTACGAGCAGTACTTC
>TRBD2|TRBJ2-3|TRBV5-1|.
CASSLTSAISTDTQYF
TGCGCCAGCAGCTTAACTAGCGCGATTAGCACAGATACGCAGTATTTT
>TRBD1|TRBJ1-2|TRBV6-5|.
CASSYSNQGAGGYTF
TGTGCCAGCAGTTACTCCAATCAGGGGGCAGGTGGCTACACCTTC
>TRBD1|TRBJ2-3|TRBV27|.
CARTVEGQEGISPQDTQYF
TGTGCCAGGACTGTGGAGGGACAGGAAGGGATCAGTCCTCAGGATACGCAGTATTTT
>TRBD1|TRBJ1-5|TRBV19|.
CASGTVSNQPQHF
TGTGCCAGTGGGACAGTAAGCAATCAGCCCCAGCATTTT
>.|TRBJ1-5|TRBV9|once
CASSVEPGSNQPQHF
TGTGCCAGCAGCGTAGAGCCAGGTAGCAATCAGCCCCAGCATTTT
>TRBD2|TRBJ2-7|TRBV4-1|.
CASSQDIAGASYEQYF
TGCGCCAGCAGCCAAGATATAGCGGGGGCCTCCTACGAGCAGTACTTC